This passage covers 9 T cell receptor beta chains from one sample sequenced in a study of stem cell transplantation in POMP-related autoinflammatory disease. Assay: immunoSEQ multiplex PCR; the TCRdb copy retains only in-frame clones and omits some. The data show some 70,000 clones, roughly 88% seen once. Sequences were derived from CD4+ T cells from PBMCs, sampled after stem cell transplantation. These receptors all come from a human patient with POMP-related autoinflammation and immune dysregulation (PRAID). Some T cells may possibly be graft donor cells.

V gene TRBV5-1 combines with J gene TRBJ2-5, with 8 bases matching TRBD1. The CDR3 consists of 16 residues. V shed 0 bases, J shed 2 bases, and the junction held 6 bases outside the gene matches. Germline V gives CDR1 SGHRS, CDR2 YFSETQ. CDR3: CASSLGGRGPQETQYF. CDR3 DNA sequence: TGCGCCAGCAGCTTGGGTGGCAGGGGGCCGCAAGAGACCCAGTACTTC.

The V call is TRBV7-9, the J call TRBJ2-5; TRBD1 agrees at 8 bases. CDR3 length equals 15 residues. The germline gives CDR1 SEHNR, CDR2 FQNEAQ (reference sequence). The J segment lost 4 bases and the V segment lost 3 bases, leaving 7 bases of the junction unmatched. CDR3 nucleotides: TGTGCCAGCAGCTTTGTTACAGGGGGTGGAGAGACCCAGTACTTC. Residues: CASSFVTGGGETQYF.

This sequence joins TRBV10-3 and TRBJ2-2, with 9 bases lining up with TRBD1. The V segment lost 6 bases and the J segment 5 bases; nucleotides outside the gene matches: 4. The germline V gene has CDR1 ENHRY and CDR2 SYGVKD. The CDR3 is made up of 14 amino acids. CDR3 coding DNA: TGTGCCATCAGGGACAGGGGTCTTACCGGGGAGCTGTTTTTT. Its translation is CAIRDRGLTGELFF.

V usage is TRBV2 and J usage is TRBJ1-6; D is perhaps TRBD1 (5 bases). Germline CDR1 SNHLY, CDR2 FYNNEI. The CDR3 has 13 amino acids. The ends were cut back, 6 bases at V and 7 bases at J, with 10 bases in the middle. This chain's CDR3 is CASRSQGNSPLHF. The CDR3 DNA sequence: TGTGCCAGCAGGAGCCAGGGCAATTCACCCCTCCACTTT.

The V gene is TRBV28, the J gene TRBJ2-7, with TRBD2 matching over 13 bases. This CDR3 spans 14 amino acids. Germline CDR1 reads MDHEN; CDR2 reads SYDVKM. The V segment lost 3 bases and the J segment 12 bases; nucleotides outside the gene matches: 8. The CDR3 sequence is CASSLGLAGRSRYF. The DNA for the CDR3 is TGTGCCAGCAGTTTGGGACTAGCGGGACGTTCTCGGTACTTC.

The V gene is TRBV27, the J gene TRBJ1-6; a weak D match, TRBD1 (5 bases). V shed 2 bases and J shed 8 bases, with 16 bases lying between them. The germline V gene encodes CDR1 MNHEY and CDR2 SMNVEV (reference sequence). This CDR3 has 16 amino acids. The CDR3, as DNA: TGTGCCAGCAGTTTAAGGGGAGGATACTACCATTCACCCCTCCACTTT. Its translation: CASSLRGGYYHSPLHF.

The CDR3 is CASSQEALAPSSLHF. DNA for the CDR3: TGTGCCAGCAGCCAAGAGGCGCTGGCCCCATCTTCCCTCCACTTT. The J gene is TRBJ1-6, the V gene TRBV3-1 (or the pseudogene TRBV3-2); no firm D call. CDR1 and CDR2 from the germline V gene are LGHDT and YNNKEL (reference sequence). V was shortened by 0 bases and J by 14 bases, with 17 bases between the two germline ends. This CDR3 comprises 15 residues.

The rearrangement uses TRBV19 and TRBJ2-7; D gene ambiguous. Between the trimmed V and J ends, which lost 3 bases and 1 base, there was a span of 13 bases. Germline V gene sequence: CDR1 LNHDA, CDR2 SQIVND (reference sequence). CDR3 length: 15 amino acids. This CDR3 is CASSIPGGSSYEQYF. As DNA, the CDR3 is TGTGCCAGTAGTATTCCGGGCGGATCTTCCTACGAGCAGTACTTC.

The rearrangement joins TRBV27 to TRBJ2-4; TRBD2 matches 7 bases. The germline V gene has CDR1 MNHEY and CDR2 SMNVEV (reference sequence). CDR3 length: 13 amino acids. V shed 6 bases and J 9 bases; nucleotides not matched to a gene: 8. The CDR3 DNA reads TGTGCCAGCAGCACGGGGGGAGTAGGCATTCAGTACTTC. Amino acid sequence: CASSTGGVGIQYF.